A single sample is the source of the 6 T cell receptor beta chains below, sequenced in a study of shared clonotypes between healthy human individuals. Clones were sequenced by immunoSEQ multiplex PCR, and TCRdb holds only the in-frame ones, with some missing. The repertoire holds around 940,000 clones, with over 75% as singletons. The sequencing input was memory CD4+ T cells sorted from blood. Documented subset: CD45RA-negative fraction. The receptor set was obtained from a man younger than 35 in good health.

The chain carries TRBV6-5 and TRBJ2-1; D remains ambiguous. The ends were cut back, 4 bases at V and 0 bases at J, with 10 bases in the middle. The CDR3 length is 15 residues. Germline V CDR1 and CDR2: MNHEY, SVGAGI. DNA for the CDR3: TGTGCCAGCAGTTCGACCGTCAGCTCCTACAATGAGCAGTTCTTC. It translates to CASSSTVSSYNEQFF.

This chain connects TRBV10-3 to TRBJ1-5; D is perhaps TRBD1 (5 bases). This CDR3 has 15 residues. Trimming cost V 2 bases and J 0 bases, with 8 bases left between them. Germline V gene data show CDR1 as ENHRY and CDR2 as SYGVKD. As DNA, the CDR3 is TGTGCCATCAGTGAGGGGGGGATTAGCAATCAGCCCCAGCATTTT. Encoded protein: CAISEGGISNQPQHF.

The J gene is TRBJ2-2, the V gene TRBV27; TRBD1 is a possible D gene (6 bases). V lost 3 bases and J lost 6, with 17 bases in between. This CDR3 has 16 amino acids. CDR1 is MNHEY and CDR2 is SMNVEV in the germline V gene (reference sequence). CDR3 in amino acids: CASSFFQGNIPGELFF. The CDR3 DNA sequence: TGTGCCAGCAGTTTCTTCCAGGGGAATATACCCGGGGAGCTGTTTTTT.

The chain is built from TRBV2 and TRBJ1-1, with D possibly matching TRBD1 (5 bases). The length of the CDR3 is 13 residues. Germline CDR1 is SNHLY and CDR2 is FYNNEI. Trimming removed 6 bases from V and 2 bases from J, with 10 bases in between. CDR3 protein: CASSREGNTEAFF. The DNA for the CDR3 is TGTGCCAGCAGCAGGGAGGGTAACACTGAAGCTTTCTTT. The entire variable domain, with the rest obtained from reference TRBV2 and TRBJ1-1, is as follows: EPEVTQTPSHQVTQMGQEVILRCVPISNHLYFYWYRQILGQKVEFLVSFYNNEISEKSEIFDDQFSVERPDGSNFTLKIRSTKLEDSAMYFCASSREGNTEAFFGQGTRLTVV.

Notes on this clone: The same CDR3 arises from other DNA sequences in this sample as well. The chain's CDR3 is CASSPSLYEQYF. The CDR3 DNA follows: TGTGCCAGCTCACCATCTTTATACGAGCAGTACTTC. The V and J genes are TRBV18 and TRBJ2-7, with D uncertain. The CDR3 runs 12 residues. V gave up 2 bases and J gave up 4 bases, with 6 bases separating them. The germline V gene encodes CDR1 KGHSH and CDR2 LQKENI.

The chain couples TRBV10-3 to TRBJ1-5; 9 bases align to TRBD1. Looked up from germline, CDR1 is ENHRY and CDR2 is SYGVKD. There are 16 residues in the CDR3. J lost 4 bases, V lost 6 bases, and 10 bases had no gene match. The CDR3 protein is CAIRTGTGSINQPQHF. The CDR3 DNA follows: TGTGCCATCAGAACGGGGACAGGGTCTATTAATCAGCCCCAGCATTTT.